One sample yielded the 18 T cell receptor beta chains listed below, sequenced in a study of early T cells in non-severe SARS-CoV-2 infection. TCRdb reprocessed the 5' RACE reads with MiXCR, giving one entry per CDR3 protein. The sample lists around 60,000 distinct CDR3 sequences, 11% seen once, with roughly 3% in the top ten. Sequences were derived from whole blood, sampled at baseline. These receptors were taken from an adult who was a healthcare worker with PCR-confirmed SARS-CoV-2 infection or an uninfected control (not recorded which).

The chain uses TRBV7-3 and TRBJ2-3; TRBD2 aligns across 11 bases. Germline V CDR1 and CDR2: SGHTA, FQGTGA. The CDR3 totals 18 residues. The V gene end was trimmed by 5 bases and the J gene end by 4 bases; junction bases not matched to a gene: 14. The DNA for the CDR3 is TGTGCCAGCAGCCCCGCTCCGCATAGCGGGGGGGCATCAGATACGCAGTATTTT. It is translated as CASSPAPHSGGASDTQYF.

This chain connects TRBV20-1 to TRBJ2-7, with TRBD1 identical over 8 bases. Germline CDR1 and CDR2: DFQATT and SNEGSKA (reference sequence). The CDR3 spans 12 residues. Losses at the gene ends were 6 bases for V and 3 bases for J; bases not matched to a gene: 4. The CDR3 DNA follows: TGCAGTGCGCCTGGACAGGGCTACGAGCAGTACTTC. It codes for CSAPGQGYEQYF.

This clonotype came up a few times. CDR3 coding DNA: TGTGCCAGCAGTCCCAGGGGGCGGGATTCACCCCTCCACTTT. Amino acids: CASSPRGRDSPLHF. This sequence joins TRBV27 and TRBJ1-6; 8 positions match TRBD1. V shed 5 bases, J shed 8 bases, and the junction held 5 bases outside the gene matches. Germline V gives CDR1 MNHEY, CDR2 SMNVEV (reference sequence). This CDR3 is built from 14 residues.

This clonotype was counted between two and nine times. The genes are TRBV12-3 or TRBV12-4 and TRBJ2-7; 7 bases align to TRBD1. This CDR3 region has 14 residues. Germline trimming cut 7 bases from V and 0 bases from J; bases unmatched to any gene: 6. The CDR3 protein is CASNIQGDSYEQYF. CDR3 sequence (DNA): TGTGCCAGCAATATTCAGGGGGACTCCTACGAGCAGTACTTC.

This clonotype was observed many times. CDR3 nucleotide sequence: TGCAGCGTTGATGGTCCGGGGGTCGCTAGGATTAAGGAAGCTTTCTTT. This gives the protein CSVDGPGVARIKEAFF. The chain couples TRBV29-1 to TRBJ1-1, with a weak D call TRBD1 (5 bases). This CDR3 is built from 16 residues. Germline V gene data show CDR1 as SQVTM and CDR2 as ANQGSEA. The V end was cut by 3 bases, the J end by 8 bases, with 25 bases between.

The sample holds a few counts of this clonotype. The J gene is TRBJ1-4, the V gene TRBV10-3; a possible D gene is TRBD1 (6 bases). The V and J ends lost 4 bases and 7 bases respectively, with 10 bases between them. The germline CDR1 and CDR2 sequences are ENHRY and SYGVKD. The CDR3 loop spans 13 amino acids. This CDR3 is CAISAGESEKLFF. The CDR3 bases are TGTGCCATCAGTGCAGGGGAGAGTGAAAAACTGTTTTTT.

This clonotype was seen many times. The chain links TRBV20-1 to TRBJ1-5; D gene ambiguous. V lost 5 bases and J 0 bases, leaving 11 bases between the germline ends. This CDR3 is built from 14 residues. Germline CDR1 is DFQATT and CDR2 is SNEGSKA (reference sequence). CDR3 sequence reads: CSARNVYSNQPQHF. Written as DNA, the CDR3 is TGCAGTGCTCGAAATGTTTATAGCAATCAGCCCCAGCATTTT.

This clonotype appeared many times. This chain joins TRBV20-1 and TRBJ1-4; no firm D call. V was cut by 5 bases and J by 2 bases, with 12 bases left in between. This CDR3 contains 14 residues. Germline CDR1 and CDR2: DFQATT and SNEGSKA (reference sequence). CDR3 DNA: TGCAGTGCTTTTCTAGGGCGCACTAATGAAAAACTGTTTTTT. It codes for CSAFLGRTNEKLFF.

V and J are TRBV5-4 and TRBJ2-4; 8 positions match TRBD2. Germline V gives CDR1 SGHNT, CDR2 YYREEE (reference sequence). The CDR3 extends over 12 amino acids. Unmatched junction bases numbered 6, after V lost 0 bases and J lost 16 bases. CDR3: CASSLAGGLNYF. Here the CDR3 DNA reads TGTGCCAGCAGCTTGGCGGGAGGGCTGAATTACTTC.

This clonotype was observed many times. This rearrangement joins TRBV20-1 to TRBJ1-2; possible D gene TRBD1, 6 bases. This CDR3 spans 17 amino acids. Germline CDR1 reads DFQATT; CDR2 reads SNEGSKA (reference sequence). The germline V and J ends were trimmed by 4 bases and 0 bases, with 21 bases remaining between them. The CDR3 here is CSAIPWGHVTANYGYTF. In nucleotides, the CDR3 is TGCAGTGCTATCCCTTGGGGACACGTGACAGCTAACTATGGCTACACCTTC.

The chain links TRBV11-2 to TRBJ2-7; D possibly uses TRBD1 or TRBD2 (5 bases each). The CDR3 spans 15 residues. Germline V gene sequence: CDR1 SGHAT, CDR2 FQNNGV. V lost 5 bases and J lost 9, with 23 bases in between. CDR3 nucleotides: TGTGCCAGCAGCCCAATCCCGGGACGTTCATTCGGGCAGTACTTC. Translated: CASSPIPGRSFGQYF.

The CDR3 DNA follows: TGTGCCAGCAGGGGACAGGGCACGCTTGGAGCTTTCTTT. Translating it yields CASRGQGTLGAFF. The rearrangement uses TRBV6-5 and TRBJ1-1, with 9 bases that match TRBD1. Germline V gives CDR1 MNHEY, CDR2 SVGAGI. J was trimmed by 10 bases and V by 6 bases; bases with no gene match: 9. This CDR3 comprises 13 residues.

This clonotype has ten or more counts. The chain uses TRBV18 and TRBJ2-3; a weak D match, TRBD2 (6 bases). The V gene lost 4 bases and the J gene lost 1 base, with 12 bases spanning the gap. Germline lookup yields CDR1 KGHSH and CDR2 LQKENI. There are 15 residues in the CDR3. CDR3 nucleotides: TGTGCCAGCTCACTCCGTCCTAGCGGCACAGATACGCAGTATTTT. Residues: CASSLRPSGTDTQYF.

The sample holds a few counts of this clonotype. This chain connects TRBV20-1 to TRBJ2-3, with a tentative D call TRBD2 (5 bases). The CDR3 is 11 residues long. Germline assignment: CDR1 DFQATT and CDR2 SNEGSKA (reference sequence). The V gene lost 3 bases and the J gene lost 8 bases, with 9 bases spanning the gap. The CDR3 DNA reads as TGCAGTGCTAGTCTTGGGAGTACGCAGTATTTT. Protein: CSASLGSTQYF.

This chain uses TRBV19 with TRBJ1-5; tentatively, D is TRBD1 (6 bases). The CDR3 totals 12 residues. V lost 5 bases and J lost 5, with 7 bases in between. The germline CDR1 and CDR2 sequences are LNHDA and SQIVND (reference sequence). The CDR3 region has the DNA TGTGCCAGTAGTCACAGGGATCAGCCCCAGCATTTT. It translates to CASSHRDQPQHF.

The genes are TRBV7-2 and TRBJ2-1, with 8 nucleotides matching TRBD2. Trimming cost V 2 bases and J 9 bases; bases outside gene matches: 9. The V gene's germline CDR1 is SGHTA and CDR2 FQGNSA. The CDR3 extends over 15 amino acids. The CDR3 spells CASSLPQGLAGEQFF. The CDR3 DNA follows: TGTGCCAGCAGCTTACCCCAAGGACTAGCAGGTGAGCAGTTCTTC.

This clonotype was counted a few times. This chain connects TRBV29-1 to TRBJ2-7; D unclear. Germline CDR1 is SQVTM and CDR2 is ANQGSEA. The V end lost 4 bases, the J end lost 3 bases, and 13 bases lay between the germline ends. There are 13 residues in the CDR3. Here the CDR3 reads CSVAPRAFYEQYF. The CDR3 coding sequence is TGCAGCGTTGCCCCAAGGGCCTTCTACGAGCAGTACTTC.

The chain uses TRBV25-1 and TRBJ1-2; D not certain. Between the trimmed V and J ends, which lost 4 bases and 2 bases, there was a span of 5 bases. Germline V gene lookup returns CDR1 MGHDK and CDR2 SYGVNS. The CDR3 is 12 residues long. CDR3 nucleotides: TGTGCCAGCAGTGCGGTGAACTATGGCTACACCTTC. Encoded protein: CASSAVNYGYTF.